These 27 T cell receptor beta chains were all obtained from the same sample, sequenced in a study of cytotoxic CD8 clonotypes in ibrutinib-treated CLL. The method was immunoSEQ multiplex PCR; TCRdb's version includes in-frame clones alone and lacks a portion of them. The sample lists tens of thousands of clones, about three quarters seen once, with roughly half in the top ten. The sample in question was PBMCs, obtained after 24 months of ibrutinib treatment. All receptors come from a human donor with chronic lymphocytic leukemia.

This clone was observed at least ten times. The rearrangement joins TRBV15 to TRBJ1-2; perhaps TRBD1 as D (5 bases). Germline assignment: CDR1 LNHNV and CDR2 YYDKDF (reference sequence). V was cut by 1 base and J by 8 bases, with 8 bases left in between. This CDR3 has 12 amino acids. Written as DNA, the CDR3 is TGTGCCACCAGCAGAGGGGGGGACGGCTACACCTTC. Protein sequence: CATSRGGDGYTF.

This clone is deemed large. The CDR3 DNA reads TGTGCCAGCAGTTACTCGGGGGGCACGGGGAACACTGAAGCTTTCTTT. Protein product: CASSYSGGTGNTEAFF. This rearrangement joins TRBV6-5 to TRBJ1-1; D may be TRBD1 (6 bases). CDR1 is MNHEY and CDR2 is SVGAGI in the germline V gene. The CDR3 loop spans 16 amino acids. The V end was cut by 0 bases, the J end by 1 base, with 12 bases between.

This clone was detected only once. This rearrangement joins TRBV5-1 to TRBJ2-7; weak D call: TRBD1 (6 bases). From germline, CDR1 is SGHRS and CDR2 YFSETQ. V shed 2 bases and J shed 7 bases, with 19 bases lying between them. The CDR3 spans 15 residues. CDR3 nucleotides: TGCGCCAGCAGCTTTCAGGGGCGCAAATTCGAAGAGCAGTACTTC. Its protein is CASSFQGRKFEEQYF.

The chain employs TRBV9 and TRBJ2-3; TRBD2 aligns across 10 bases. Germline assignment: CDR1 SGDLS and CDR2 YYNGEE. The V gene end was trimmed by 0 bases and the J gene end by 6 bases; junction bases not matched to a gene: 4. This CDR3 has 15 amino acids. The CDR3 spells CASSVGGAGGDTQYF. The CDR3 nucleotides are TGTGCCAGCAGCGTAGGAGGAGCGGGGGGGGATACGCAGTATTTT.

This clone was seen a single time. V is TRBV6-6 and J is TRBJ1-3, with D tentatively TRBD1 (5 bases). From germline, CDR1 is MNHNY and CDR2 SVGAGI (reference sequence). V was shortened by 5 bases and J by 1 base, with 15 bases between the two germline ends. The CDR3 totals 16 residues. The CDR3 loop reads CASSRQMPQSGNTIYF. Written as DNA, the CDR3 is TGTGCCAGCAGTCGACAGATGCCCCAATCTGGAAACACCATATATTTT.

The V call is TRBV19, the J call TRBJ1-4; perhaps TRBD1 as D (5 bases). CDR1 and CDR2 from the germline V gene are LNHDA and SQIVND (reference sequence). This CDR3 is built from 12 residues. Here the CDR3 DNA reads TGTGCTACCGGGGGAACTGAGAAAAAACTGTTTTTT. It codes for CATGGTEKKLFF.

The V and J genes are TRBV5-1 and TRBJ2-5, with 7 bases aligning to TRBD2. The germline V gene has CDR1 SGHRS and CDR2 YFSETQ. CDR3 size: 18 residues. The V gene end was trimmed by 0 bases and the J gene end by 5 bases; junction bases not matched to a gene: 16. The CDR3 spells CASSLGFAGEASGETQYF. The CDR3 DNA sequence: TGCGCCAGCAGCTTGGGGTTCGCGGGGGAAGCGAGCGGGGAGACCCAGTACTTC.

The chain joins TRBV28 to TRBJ2-1; a possible D gene is TRBD2 (6 bases). Trimming left V 2 bases short and J 4 bases short, with 9 bases between. CDR1 is MDHEN and CDR2 is SYDVKM in the germline V gene. CDR3 size: 14 residues. In nucleotides, the CDR3 is TGTGCCAGCAGTTTAGGGGACTCTTACAATGAGCAGTTCTTC. This codes for CASSLGDSYNEQFF.

J is TRBJ2-2 and V is TRBV7-6; no firm D call. CDR3 length: 14 amino acids. V was cut by 7 bases and J by 2 bases, with 11 bases left in between. The germline V gene encodes CDR1 SGHVS and CDR2 FNYEAQ. This CDR3 reads CASNPLGNTGELFF. In DNA, the CDR3 is TGTGCCAGCAATCCCCTAGGCAACACCGGGGAGCTGTTTTTT.

The CDR3 loop is CASSPREDYEQYF. In nucleotides, the CDR3 is TGTGCCAGCTCACCCCGGGAAGACTACGAGCAGTACTTC. V is TRBV18 and J is TRBJ2-7; a possible D gene is TRBD2 (5 bases). There are 13 residues in the CDR3. Germline values: CDR1 KGHSH, CDR2 LQKENI. V was shortened by 3 bases and J by 3 bases, with 9 bases between the two germline ends.

Only one count was recorded for this clone. CDR3 loop: CASSLVGPQHF. The CDR3 coding sequence is TGTGCCAGCAGCTTAGTCGGGCCCCAGCATTTT. The chain combines TRBV7-9 with TRBJ1-5; D not certain. The CDR3 consists of 11 residues. V lost 1 base, J lost 9 bases, and 4 bases lay in between. CDR1 is SEHNR, CDR2 FQNEAQ, per germline (reference sequence).

This clone was observed a few times. The chain couples TRBV9 to TRBJ2-2; TRBD2 matches 7 bases. Germline loops: CDR1 SGDLS, CDR2 YYNGEE. The CDR3 runs to 15 residues. V trimming: 1 base; J trimming: 6 bases; junction bases outside the gene matches: 6. Written as DNA, the CDR3 is TGTGCCAGCAGCGTATCGGCGGGGGTCTCCGGGGAGCTGTTTTTT. Its protein product is CASSVSAGVSGELFF.

The chain joins TRBV5-4 to TRBJ1-4; D might be TRBD1 (6 bases). The germline V and J ends were trimmed by 0 bases and 6 bases, with 15 bases remaining between them. Germline V lookup: CDR1 SGHNT, CDR2 YYREEE (reference sequence). The CDR3 is 16 residues long. CDR3: CASSLGGGARDEKLFF. The CDR3 DNA reads TGTGCCAGCAGCTTGGGTGGGGGGGCGCGAGATGAAAAACTGTTTTTT.

The rearrangement uses TRBV4-3 and TRBJ2-1; possibly TRBD1 for D (6 bases). The CDR3 extends over 13 amino acids. Germline CDR1 reads LGHNA; CDR2 reads YSLEER. V was trimmed by 0 bases and J by 11 bases, leaving 11 bases between them. The DNA for the CDR3 is TGCGCCAGCAGCCAAGATTCCGGGACAAAGCAGTTCTTC. Amino acid sequence: CASSQDSGTKQFF.

The chain carries TRBV11-2 and TRBJ2-5, with 8 bases matching TRBD2. Germline V lookup: CDR1 SGHAT, CDR2 FQNNGV. This CDR3 is 14 amino acids long. V was clipped by 1 base and J by 5 bases; unmatched bases: 3. The DNA for the CDR3 is TGTGCCAGCAGCTTAGCGGGGGGGTCGGAGACCCAGTACTTC. It is translated as CASSLAGGSETQYF.

This sequence joins TRBV11-1 and TRBJ1-1; D remains unclear. This CDR3 is 13 amino acids long. The V and J ends lost 2 bases and 2 bases respectively, with 6 bases between them. The germline V gene has CDR1 SGHAT and CDR2 FQDESV (reference sequence). The CDR3 is CASSLPVNTEAFF. The CDR3, as DNA: TGTGCCAGCAGCTTACCGGTAAACACTGAAGCTTTCTTT.

This clone was counted between two and nine times. The chain carries TRBV5-1 and TRBJ2-7, with 8 bases identical to TRBD2. V dropped 3 bases and J dropped 2; count of bases not matched to a gene: 4. The CDR3 covers 14 residues. Germline CDR1 and CDR2: SGHRS and YFSETQ. CDR3 sequence: CASSSSGGAYEQYF. DNA of the CDR3: TGCGCCAGCAGCTCGAGCGGGGGCGCCTACGAGCAGTACTTC.

The CDR3 reads CASSSRTEQETQYF. The DNA for the CDR3 is TGTGCCAGCAGCTCTCGGACGGAACAAGAGACCCAGTACTTC. The chain is built from TRBV9 and TRBJ2-5; no definite D call. V lost 4 bases to trimming and J lost 2 bases, with 12 bases between them. The CDR3 sequence is 14 residues long. Germline CDR1 SGDLS, CDR2 YYNGEE.

The chain uses TRBV5-5 and TRBJ1-6; 8 bases agree with TRBD1. CDR3 length: 17 residues. Trimming took 4 bases from V and 3 from J; bases not matched to a gene: 9. CDR1 and CDR2 from the germline V gene are SGHKS and YYEKEE (reference sequence). CDR3 sequence reads: CASSAIQGAFYNSPLHF. The CDR3 nucleotides are TGTGCCAGCAGCGCCATTCAGGGGGCCTTCTATAATTCACCCCTCCACTTT.

Only a few counts were recorded for this clone. This sequence joins TRBV23-1 and TRBJ1-5; no clear D. TRBV23-1 belongs to the ORF category, with a function that is uncertain. There are 16 residues in the CDR3. Trimming stripped 2 bases from V and 2 bases from J, with 13 bases between. CDR3 coding DNA: TGCGCCAGCAGTCAAACTCGAGGCTTCGGCAATCAGCCCCAGCATTTT. Amino acid sequence: CASSQTRGFGNQPQHF.

This clone showed up just once. The V and J genes are TRBV5-1 and TRBJ2-7, with 8 bases matching TRBD2. The length of the CDR3 is 15 residues. J gave up 4 bases and V 0 bases, and 6 bases lay outside the gene matches. The V gene's germline CDR1 is SGHRS and CDR2 YFSETQ. The CDR3 coding sequence is TGCGCCAGCAGCTTGGCCGGGGGGGTTCGGTACGAGCAGTACTTC. It yields the protein CASSLAGGVRYEQYF.

In its sample, this clone was seen once. The chain has TRBV19 and TRBJ2-1; D gene ambiguous. The CDR3 extends over 15 amino acids. Between the trimmed V and J ends, which lost 4 bases and 4 bases, there was a span of 14 bases. The germline gives CDR1 LNHDA, CDR2 SQIVND (reference sequence). DNA of the CDR3: TGTGCCAGTAGTACCCGCCTACCCCTTTACAATGAGCAGTTCTTC. It translates to CASSTRLPLYNEQFF. The full variable domain, its missing parts supplied by reference TRBV19 and TRBJ2-1, is DGGITQSPKYLFRKEGQNVTLSCEQNLNHDAMYWYRQDPGQGLRLIYYSQIVNDFQKGDIAEGYSVSREKKESFPLTVTSAQKNPTAFYLCASSTRLPLYNEQFFGPGTRLTVL.

This rearrangement joins TRBV5-1 to TRBJ2-7; D possibly corresponds to TRBD2 (6 bases). The CDR3 totals 14 residues. V was clipped by 0 bases and J by 2 bases, with 9 bases between them. Looked up from germline, CDR1 is SGHRS and CDR2 is YFSETQ. CDR3 sequence (DNA): TGCGCCAGCAGCTTGGGTACGGGGGCCTACGAGCAGTACTTC. Protein product: CASSLGTGAYEQYF.

This clone was seen at least ten times. The junction does not match germline at one end; this may be a read error. The chain employs TRBV5-1 and TRBJ1-2; D gene ambiguous. In germline, CDR1 is SGHRS, CDR2 YFSETQ. The length of the CDR3 is 13 residues. The CDR3 loop is CASSLVDLGPYAF. In DNA, the CDR3 is TGCGCCAGCAGCTTGGTGGACCTCGGACCCTACGCCTTC.

The chain carries TRBV7-3 and TRBJ1-2; D gene uncertain. The V gene lost 2 bases and the J gene lost 3 bases, with 4 bases spanning the gap. Germline V gives CDR1 SGHTA, CDR2 FQGTGA. This CDR3 has 12 residues. CDR3 coding DNA: TGTGCCAGCAGCTTAGGCGACTATGGCTACACCTTC. Translating gives CASSLGDYGYTF. Looking up the rest from reference TRBV7-3 and TRBJ1-2 gives the full variable domain: GAGVSQTPSNKVTEKGKYVELRCDPISGHTALYWYRQSLGQGPEFLIYFQGTGAADDSGLPNDRFFAVRPEGSVSTLKIQRTERGDSAVYLCASSLGDYGYTFGSGTRLTVV.

This chain uses TRBV9 with TRBJ2-1; 7 nucleotides match TRBD1. Germline V CDR1 and CDR2: SGDLS, YYNGEE. This CDR3 comprises 13 residues. The V gene end was trimmed by 4 bases and the J gene end by 9 bases; junction bases not matched to a gene: 7. This CDR3 is CASSPRTGGEQFF. The CDR3 DNA reads TGTGCCAGCAGCCCCCGGACAGGTGGTGAGCAGTTCTTC.

This clone was seen a few times. This rearrangement joins TRBV6-1 to TRBJ2-7; 9 bases match TRBD1. Looked up from germline, CDR1 is MNHNS and CDR2 is SASEGT. Trimming at V came to 5 bases and at J to 5 bases, leaving 7 bases not matched to a gene. This CDR3 contains 14 residues. This CDR3 reads CASSLGTGSNEQYF. CDR3 in DNA: TGTGCCAGCAGTCTAGGGACAGGGAGTAACGAGCAGTACTTC.